This T cell receptor (beta chain) stems from a study of OX40 agonist ivuxolimab in advanced cancers. As for the study more broadly: Ivuxolimab, which targeted the costimulatory receptor OX40 (CD134), was an agonistic, fully human IgG2 monoclonal antibody. A male proportion of roughly 85% and a mean age of 60 years, ranging from about 23 to 90, were recorded for the dose-escalation cohort. Partial responses occurred in three dose-escalation patients: two with cutaneous melanoma and one with hepatocellular carcinoma. The paper covers the monotherapy dose-escalation part of the phase I ivuxolimab trial, which included N of about 50 patients. Intravenous ivuxolimab was administered to patients every 2 weeks at six dose levels: 0.01, 0.1, 0.3, 1.5, 3 and 10 mg/kg. Peripheral TCRbeta sequencing aimed to test whether ivuxolimab altered TCR sequence diversity and caused clonal T-cell expansion. Of the roughly 52 dose-escalation patients, hepatocellular carcinoma was present in 19, melanoma in approximately 15, renal cell carcinoma in 9 and head and neck cancer in 9. Patients were allowed to have had prior anti-PD-1, anti-PD-L1 or anti-CTLA-4 therapy, and approximately 43% of the dose-escalation patients had previously received checkpoint inhibitors.

CDR1 and CDR2, looked up from the germline V gene (reference sequence), are MNHEY and SMNVEV. Spanning cysteine to phenylalanine, the CDR3 consists of 17 amino acids. The entry retains the CDR3 DNA only, 51 bases that are in frame from base 1. Germline trimming amounts to 2 bases on V and 4 bases on J, with 6 as the count of junction bases outside the gene matches. Patients with a history of autoimmune disease or receiving systemic immunosuppression were excluded from the trial. In every dose cohort, peripheral blood was drawn for TCR sequencing at baseline, cycle 4 day 1, and cycle 7 day 1. The samples were drawn from a first-in-human, open-label, multicenter phase I dose-escalation trial of ivuxolimab. Adults with locally advanced or metastatic melanoma, renal cell carcinoma, hepatocellular carcinoma or head and neck squamous cell carcinoma were enrolled in the trial. Before TCR sequencing, CD4+ T cells and CD8+ T cells from peripheral blood were sorted into separate populations.

On this clone itself: The specificity of this receptor is unknown. Base qualities are not at hand, and no much larger clone is one base apart.

Genomic DNA was isolated from the sorted cells so that the TCRbeta CDR3 region could be sequenced. The immunoSEQ Assay was used to sequence the TCRbeta CDR3 regions. What TCRdb holds here is the immuneACCESS table cut down to in-frame rearrangements. Part of the clones is not present; checked against another copy, under half of the missing clones reflect an unresolved V gene, and the others are unexplained. Counted in this sample were about 68,000 clones; over 80% of them appeared once. The top ten constitute around 0.31% of the sample. Summary of the overall study and its limitations: Low levels of normalized T-cell clonal expansion were also seen in some patients who did not respond. Antigen specificity was not determined for the clonally expanded peripheral T cells. At doses from 0.1 to 3.0 mg/kg, clonal expansion was seen in both CD4+ and CD8+ blood T cells between baseline and week 6. In partial responders in the 0.1-3.0 mg/kg groups, normalized peripheral clonal expansion was found to be among the lowest, especially among CD8+ T cells. On average, CD8+ T cells showed more expanded clones than CD4+ T cells after ivuxolimab.

The clonotype originates from an adult with an advanced solid tumor such as melanoma, head and neck, liver or kidney cancer. Sequences were derived from CD4+ or CD8+ T cells sorted from blood, sampled in a trial of the OX40 agonist ivuxolimab. This chain joins TRBV27 to TRBJ2-2; 11 bases in between match TRBD2. This receptor has the CDR3 CASSLRTSGRGTGELFF. The DNA reads as follows: TGTGCCAGCAGTTTACGAACTAGCGGGAGAGGCACCGGGGAGCTGTTTTTT.